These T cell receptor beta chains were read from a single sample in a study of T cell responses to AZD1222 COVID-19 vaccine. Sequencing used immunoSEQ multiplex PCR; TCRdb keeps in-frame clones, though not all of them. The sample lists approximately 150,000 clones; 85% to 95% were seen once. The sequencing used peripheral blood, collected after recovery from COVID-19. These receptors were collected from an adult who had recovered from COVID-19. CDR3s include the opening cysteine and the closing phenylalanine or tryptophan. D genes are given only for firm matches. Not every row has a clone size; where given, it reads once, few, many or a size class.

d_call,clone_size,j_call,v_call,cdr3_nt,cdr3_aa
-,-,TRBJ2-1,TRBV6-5,TGTGCCAGCAGTCCTCCTAAGAGCTCCTACAATGAGCAGTTCTTC,CASSPPKSSYNEQFF
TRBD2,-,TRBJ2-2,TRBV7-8,TGTGCCAGCAGCCAACTAGCGGGAGGGTTCACCGGGGAGCTGTTTTTT,CASSQLAGGFTGELFF
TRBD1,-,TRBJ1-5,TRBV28,TGTGCCAGCAGGGAGAGACAGGGACATCAGCCCCAGCATTTT,CASRERQGHQPQHF
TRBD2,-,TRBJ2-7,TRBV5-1,TGCGCCAGCAGAACGTCGGGACTAGCGGATAGAGATTACGAGCAGTACTTC,CASRTSGLADRDYEQYF
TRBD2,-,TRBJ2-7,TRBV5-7,TGTGCCAGCAGCCGGAGGACTAGCGGGAAGTACGAGCAGTACTTC,CASSRRTSGKYEQYF
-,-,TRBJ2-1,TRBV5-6,TGTGCCAGCAGCCAAACAGGACTCCCCTACAATGAGCAGTTCTTC,CASSQTGLPYNEQFF
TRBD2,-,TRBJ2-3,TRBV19,TGTGCCAGTAGTATAAAGCCGGGACTATCCACAGATACGCAGTATTTT,CASSIKPGLSTDTQYF
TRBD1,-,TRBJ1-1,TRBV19,TGTGCCAGTAGTCCGGGACAGGGGTTCCCTGAAGCTTTCTTT,CASSPGQGFPEAFF
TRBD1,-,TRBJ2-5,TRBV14,TGTGCCAGCAGCCAACCGACAGGGGCCCAAGAGACCCAGTACTTC,CASSQPTGAQETQYF
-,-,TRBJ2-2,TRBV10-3,TGTGCCATATTCAGGGTGGACACCGGGGAGCTGTTTTTT,CAIFRVDTGELFF
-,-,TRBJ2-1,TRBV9,TGTGCCAGCAGCCCCCTCACGGCGGGCTCCTACAATGAGCAGTTCTTC,CASSPLTAGSYNEQFF
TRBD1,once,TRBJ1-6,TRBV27,TGTGCCAGCAGTTCCGGGACAGATAATTCACCCCTCCACTTT,CASSSGTDNSPLHF
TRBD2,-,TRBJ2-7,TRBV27,TGTGCCAGCAGGGCGGGAGCCCCTTACGAGCAGTACTTC,CASRAGAPYEQYF
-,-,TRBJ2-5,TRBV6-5,TGTGCCAGCAGTTACAGGGGTTGGGAGACCCAGTACTTC,CASSYRGWETQYF
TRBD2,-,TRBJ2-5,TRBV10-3,TGTGCCACGGGAGGGGGACCGGAGACCCAGTACTTC,CATGGGPETQYF
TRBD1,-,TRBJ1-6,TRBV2,TGTGCCAGCAGTGGCGCAGAACAGGGGTTCTTTGGCTATAATTCACCCCTCCACTTT,CASSGAEQGFFGYNSPLHF
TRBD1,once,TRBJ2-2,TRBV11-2,TGTGCCAGCAGCTTAGGGCAGGGGGCGAACACCGGGGAGCTGTTTTTT,CASSLGQGANTGELFF
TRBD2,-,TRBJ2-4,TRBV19,TGTGCCAGTAGTACCCGGACTAGCGTAAACATTCAGTACTTC,CASSTRTSVNIQYF
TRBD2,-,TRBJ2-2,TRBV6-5,TGTGCCAGCAGTTACTCTAGCGGGGGGAACACCGGGGAGCTGTTTTTT,CASSYSSGGNTGELFF
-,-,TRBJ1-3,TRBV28,TGTGCCAGCAGCCTTCTCAGGAACACCATATATTTT,CASSLLRNTIYF
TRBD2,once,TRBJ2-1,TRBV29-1,TGCACCGGGCTAGCGGGGTTCAATGAGCAGTTCTTC,CTGLAGFNEQFF
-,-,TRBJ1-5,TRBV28,TGTGCCAGCAGTACCTCCGGGACGATTCAGCCCCAGCATTTT,CASSTSGTIQPQHF
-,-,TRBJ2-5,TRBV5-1,TGCGCCAGCAGCGGGGGGTTCAACCAAGAGACCCAGTACTTC,CASSGGFNQETQYF
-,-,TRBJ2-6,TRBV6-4,TGTGCCAGCAGTGACTCACACTCTGGGGCCAACGTCCTGACTTTC,CASSDSHSGANVLTF
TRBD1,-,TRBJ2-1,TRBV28,TGTGCCAGCAGTTCCGACCCGGGACAGGGGGCCAACAATGAGCAGTTCTTC,CASSSDPGQGANNEQFF
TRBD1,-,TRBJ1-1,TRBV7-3,TGTGCCAGCAGCCAACAGGGGAGGACTGAAGCTTTCTTT,CASSQQGRTEAFF
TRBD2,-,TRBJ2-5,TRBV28,TGTGCCAGCAGCCCAGCGGGAGGGGGGGAGACCCAGTACTTC,CASSPAGGGETQYF